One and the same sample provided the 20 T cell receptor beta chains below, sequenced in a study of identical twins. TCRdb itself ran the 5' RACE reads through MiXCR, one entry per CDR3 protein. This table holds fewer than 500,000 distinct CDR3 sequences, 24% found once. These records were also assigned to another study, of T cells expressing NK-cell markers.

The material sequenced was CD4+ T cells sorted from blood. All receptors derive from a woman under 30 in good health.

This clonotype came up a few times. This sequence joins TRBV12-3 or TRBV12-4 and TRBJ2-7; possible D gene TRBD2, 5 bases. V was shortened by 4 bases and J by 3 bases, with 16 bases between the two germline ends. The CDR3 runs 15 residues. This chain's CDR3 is CASSSHQRTYYEQYF. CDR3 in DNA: TGTGCCAGCAGTTCCCACCAGCGGACTTACTACGAGCAGTACTTC.

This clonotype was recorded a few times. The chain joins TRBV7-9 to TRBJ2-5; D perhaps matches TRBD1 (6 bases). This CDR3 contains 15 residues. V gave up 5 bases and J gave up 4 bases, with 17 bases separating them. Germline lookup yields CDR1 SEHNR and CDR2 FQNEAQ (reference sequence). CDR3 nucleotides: TGTGCCAGCAGCCAACTACAGGGTCATTTAGAGACCCAGTACTTC. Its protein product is CASSQLQGHLETQYF.

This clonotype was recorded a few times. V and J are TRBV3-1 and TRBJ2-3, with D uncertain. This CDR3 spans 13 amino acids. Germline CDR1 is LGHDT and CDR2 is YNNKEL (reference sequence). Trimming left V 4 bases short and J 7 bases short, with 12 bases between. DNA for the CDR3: TGTGCCAGCAGCCTACTTAGTAGGAATACGCAGTATTTT. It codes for CASSLLSRNTQYF.

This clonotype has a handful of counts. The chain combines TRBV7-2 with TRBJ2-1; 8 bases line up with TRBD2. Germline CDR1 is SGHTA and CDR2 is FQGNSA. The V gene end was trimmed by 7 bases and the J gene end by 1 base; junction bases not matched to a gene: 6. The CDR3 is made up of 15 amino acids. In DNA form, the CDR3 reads TGTGCCAGCACCATAGGGACTAGTTCCTACAATGAGCAGTTCTTC. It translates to CASTIGTSSYNEQFF. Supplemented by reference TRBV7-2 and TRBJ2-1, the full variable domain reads GAGVSQSPSNKVTEKGKDVELRCDPISGHTALYWYRQSLGQGLEFLIYFQGNSAPDKSGLPSDRFSAERTGGSVSTLTIQRTQQEDSAVYLCASTIGTSSYNEQFFGPGTRLTVL.

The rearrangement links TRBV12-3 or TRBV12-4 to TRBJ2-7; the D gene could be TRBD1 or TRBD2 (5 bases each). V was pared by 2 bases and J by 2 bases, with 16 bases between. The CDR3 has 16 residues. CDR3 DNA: TGTGCCAGCAGTTTATGGTTTCCAGGGAGAGCCTACGAGCAGTACTTC. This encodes CASSLWFPGRAYEQYF.

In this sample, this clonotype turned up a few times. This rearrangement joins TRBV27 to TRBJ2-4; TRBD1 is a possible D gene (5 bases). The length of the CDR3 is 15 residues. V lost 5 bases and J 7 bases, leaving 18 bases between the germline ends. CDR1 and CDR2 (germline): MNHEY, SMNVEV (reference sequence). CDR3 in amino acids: CASSPSRTPNNIQYF. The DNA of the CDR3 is TGTGCCAGCAGTCCCTCGAGGACACCGAACAACATTCAGTACTTC.

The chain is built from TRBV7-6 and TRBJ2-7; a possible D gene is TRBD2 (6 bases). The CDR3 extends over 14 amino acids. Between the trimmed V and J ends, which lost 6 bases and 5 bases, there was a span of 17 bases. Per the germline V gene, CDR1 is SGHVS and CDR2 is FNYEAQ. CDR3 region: CASSFLGGRNEQYF. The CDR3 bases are TGTGCCAGCAGTTTTCTCGGGGGTCGCAACGAGCAGTACTTC.

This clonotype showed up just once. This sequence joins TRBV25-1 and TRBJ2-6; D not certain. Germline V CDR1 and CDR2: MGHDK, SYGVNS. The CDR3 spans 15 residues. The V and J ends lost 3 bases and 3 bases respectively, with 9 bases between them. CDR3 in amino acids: CASSDPTLGANVLTF. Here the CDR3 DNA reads TGTGCCAGCAGTGATCCGACCCTTGGGGCCAACGTCCTGACTTTC.

DNA for the CDR3: TGCGCCAGCAGCTTGGTTACAGACCCCTACGAGCAGTACTTC. It specifies CASSLVTDPYEQYF. The chain combines TRBV5-1 with TRBJ2-7, with D uncertain. The CDR3 has 14 residues. The V gene's germline CDR1 is SGHRS and CDR2 YFSETQ. V lost 0 bases to trimming and J lost 2 bases, with 9 bases between them. The full variable domain, in which reference TRBV5-1 and TRBJ2-7 provide the parts outside the CDR3, is KAGVTQTPRYLIKTRGQQVTLSCSPISGHRSVSWYQQTPGQGLQFLFEYFSETQRNKGNFPGRFSGRQFSNSRSEMNVSTLELGDSALYLCASSLVTDPYEQYFGPGTRLTVT.

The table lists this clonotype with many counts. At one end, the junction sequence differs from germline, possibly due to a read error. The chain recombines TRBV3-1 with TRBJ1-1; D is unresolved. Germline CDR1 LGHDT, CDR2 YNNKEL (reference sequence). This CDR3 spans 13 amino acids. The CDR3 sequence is CASSHGGNTEAFF. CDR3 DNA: TGCGCCAGCAGCCATGGCGGAAACACTGAAGCTTTCTTT. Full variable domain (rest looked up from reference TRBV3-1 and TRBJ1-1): DTAVSQTPKYLVTQMGNDKSIKCEQNLGHDTMYWYKQDSKKFLKIMFSYNNKELIINETVPNRFSPKSPDKAHLNLHINSLELGDSAVYFCASSHGGNTEAFFGQGTRLTVV.

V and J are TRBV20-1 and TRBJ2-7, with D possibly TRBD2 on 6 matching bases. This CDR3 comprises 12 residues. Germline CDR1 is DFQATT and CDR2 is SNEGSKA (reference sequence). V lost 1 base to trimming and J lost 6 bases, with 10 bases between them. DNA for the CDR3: TGCAGTGCTAGAGGACTAGGGCGCGAGCAGTACTTC. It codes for CSARGLGREQYF.

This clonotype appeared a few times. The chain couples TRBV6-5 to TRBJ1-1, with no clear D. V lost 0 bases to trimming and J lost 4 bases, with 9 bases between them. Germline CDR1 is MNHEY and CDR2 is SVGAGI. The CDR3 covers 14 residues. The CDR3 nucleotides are TGTGCCAGCAGTTACTCATTTGCGGGCACTGAAGCTTTCTTT. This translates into CASSYSFAGTEAFF.

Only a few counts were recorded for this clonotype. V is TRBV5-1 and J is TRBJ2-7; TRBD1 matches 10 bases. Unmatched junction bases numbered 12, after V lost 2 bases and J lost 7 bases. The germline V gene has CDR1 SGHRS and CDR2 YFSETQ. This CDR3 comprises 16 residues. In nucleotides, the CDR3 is TGCGCCAGCAGCTTTACTACCGGGACAGGGGTCGAAGAGCAGTACTTC. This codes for CASSFTTGTGVEEQYF.

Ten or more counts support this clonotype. CDR3 region: CASGIQNEQYF. The CDR3 nucleotides read TGTGCCAGCGGTATTCAGAACGAGCAGTACTTC. The gene calls are TRBV2 and TRBJ2-7; D is uncertain. Between the trimmed V and J ends, which lost 8 bases and 5 bases, there was a span of 10 bases. The CDR3 consists of 11 residues. In germline, CDR1 is SNHLY, CDR2 FYNNEI. The full variable domain, with the rest looked up from reference TRBV2 and TRBJ2-7, is EPEVTQTPSHQVTQMGQEVILRCVPISNHLYFYWYRQILGQKVEFLVSFYNNEISEKSEIFDDQFSVERPDGSNFTLKIRSTKLEDSAMYFCASGIQNEQYFGPGTRLTVT.

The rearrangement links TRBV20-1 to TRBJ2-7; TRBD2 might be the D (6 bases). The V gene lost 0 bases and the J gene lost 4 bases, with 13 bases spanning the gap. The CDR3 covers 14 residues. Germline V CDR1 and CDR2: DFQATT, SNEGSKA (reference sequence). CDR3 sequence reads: CSARDVLAQYEQYF. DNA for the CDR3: TGCAGTGCTAGAGACGTCCTAGCGCAGTACGAGCAGTACTTC.

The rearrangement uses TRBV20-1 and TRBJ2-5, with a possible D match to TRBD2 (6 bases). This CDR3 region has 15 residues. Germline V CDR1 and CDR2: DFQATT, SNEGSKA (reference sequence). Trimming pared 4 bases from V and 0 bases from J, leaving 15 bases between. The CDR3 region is CSAKRGGLDQETQYF. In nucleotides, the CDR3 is TGCAGTGCTAAGCGTGGAGGGCTGGACCAAGAGACCCAGTACTTC.

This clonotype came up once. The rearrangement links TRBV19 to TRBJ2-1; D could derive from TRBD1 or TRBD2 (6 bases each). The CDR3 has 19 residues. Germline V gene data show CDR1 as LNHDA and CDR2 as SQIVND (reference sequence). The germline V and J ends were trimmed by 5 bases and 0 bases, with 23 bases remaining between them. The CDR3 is CASSRQGGGPLSSYNEQFF. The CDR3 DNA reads TGTGCCAGTAGTCGCCAAGGAGGGGGGCCCTTGAGCTCCTACAATGAGCAGTTCTTC.

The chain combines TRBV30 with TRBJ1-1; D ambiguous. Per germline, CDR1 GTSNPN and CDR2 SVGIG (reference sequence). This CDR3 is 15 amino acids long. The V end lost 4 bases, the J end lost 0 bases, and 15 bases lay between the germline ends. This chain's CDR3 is CAWKRITRMNTEAFF. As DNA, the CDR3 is TGTGCCTGGAAGAGGATAACCCGAATGAACACTGAAGCTTTCTTT.

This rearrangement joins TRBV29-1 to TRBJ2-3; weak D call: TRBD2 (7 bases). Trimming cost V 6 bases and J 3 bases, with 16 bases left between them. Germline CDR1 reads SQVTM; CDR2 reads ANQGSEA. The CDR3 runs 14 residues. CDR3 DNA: TGCAGCGTGGGGGGGGGCGGAACGACAGATACGCAGTATTTT. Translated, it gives CSVGGGGTTDTQYF.

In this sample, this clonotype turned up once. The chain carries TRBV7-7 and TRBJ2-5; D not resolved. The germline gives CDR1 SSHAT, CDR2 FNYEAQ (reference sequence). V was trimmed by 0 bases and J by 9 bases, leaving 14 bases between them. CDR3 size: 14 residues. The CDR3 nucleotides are TGTGCCAGCAGCTTAGCCGGGCCCATTTCTCCCCAGTACTTC. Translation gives CASSLAGPISPQYF.